The 5 T cell receptor beta chains given below trace back to one sample, sequenced in a study of Graves' ophthalmopathy and Graves' hyperthyroidism. The study amplified TCR beta CDR3 regions using RNA transcripts. Second-round multiplex PCR followed a first-round RT-PCR using HTBI primers. One entry per CDR3 protein results from TCRdb running MiXCR on the multiplex PCR reads. The sample has roughly 480,000 distinct CDR3 sequences, 13% to 15% seen once; the top ten hold over 8%. What was sequenced was blood. The receptors stem from a woman aged 30 to 39 with Graves' ophthalmopathy.

The V and J genes are TRBV7-3 and TRBJ2-7, with 8 bases lining up with TRBD2. V trimming: 5 bases; J trimming: 3 bases; junction bases outside the gene matches: 9. CDR3 length: 15 residues. Germline CDR1 reads SGHTA; CDR2 reads FQGTGA. CDR3 amino acids: CASSRDGGLDYEQYF. CDR3 nucleotides: TGTGCCAGCAGCCGTGACGGGGGACTAGACTACGAGCAGTACTTC.

This clonotype was picked up many times. This sequence joins TRBV2 and TRBJ2-7; perhaps TRBD2 as D (6 bases). This CDR3 contains 14 residues. Germline V gives CDR1 SNHLY, CDR2 FYNNEI. Trimming left V 8 bases short and J 3 bases short, with 17 bases between. CDR3 DNA: TGTGCCAGCCTCGTGGCGGGGCGCCTCTACGAGCAGTACTTC. This sequence encodes CASLVAGRLYEQYF. Filled out from reference TRBV2 and TRBJ2-7, the complete variable domain reads EPEVTQTPSHQVTQMGQEVILRCVPISNHLYFYWYRQILGQKVEFLVSFYNNEISEKSEIFDDQFSVERPDGSNFTLKIRSTKLEDSAMYFCASLVAGRLYEQYFGPGTRLTVT.

This clonotype was seen many times. The chain links TRBV24-1 to TRBJ2-2; TRBD1 matches at 7 bases. In germline, CDR1 is KGHDR, CDR2 SFDVKD. The V segment lost 0 bases and the J segment 4 bases; nucleotides outside the gene matches: 4. The CDR3 totals 16 residues. The CDR3, as DNA: TGTGCCACCAGTGATTTGGCAGGGGGAATCACCGGGGAGCTGTTTTTT. It codes for CATSDLAGGITGELFF.

There are many counts of this clonotype. The CDR3 sequence is CASSPRASGQAKNIQYF. CDR3 nucleotides: TGTGCCAGCAGTCCTAGGGCTAGCGGTCAAGCCAAAAACATTCAGTACTTC. This chain links TRBV12-3 or TRBV12-4 with TRBJ2-4, with 7 bases identical to TRBD2. This CDR3 is built from 17 residues. V trimming: 5 bases; J trimming: 0 bases; junction bases outside the gene matches: 10.

This clonotype occurred many times. The CDR3 region is CASSPDGAGETQYF. In nucleotides, the CDR3 is TGTGCCAGCAGCCCGGACGGGGCGGGGGAGACCCAGTACTTC. The J gene is TRBJ2-5, the V gene TRBV7-2, with D possibly TRBD2 on 6 matching bases. Trimming shortened V by 5 bases and J by 5 bases, and 15 bases separated the two germline ends. The germline CDR1 and CDR2 sequences are SGHTA and FQGNSA. The CDR3 consists of 14 residues.